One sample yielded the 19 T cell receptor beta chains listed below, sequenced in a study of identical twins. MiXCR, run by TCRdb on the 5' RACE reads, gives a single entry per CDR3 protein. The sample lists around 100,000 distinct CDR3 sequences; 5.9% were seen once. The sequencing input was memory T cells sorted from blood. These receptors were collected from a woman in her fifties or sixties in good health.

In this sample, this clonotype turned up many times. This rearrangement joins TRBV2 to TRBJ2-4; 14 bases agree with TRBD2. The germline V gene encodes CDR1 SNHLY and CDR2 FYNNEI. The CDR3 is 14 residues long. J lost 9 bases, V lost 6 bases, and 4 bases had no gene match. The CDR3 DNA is TGTGCCAGCAGCCCCGGACTAGCGGGAGGCATTCAGTACTTC. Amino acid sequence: CASSPGLAGGIQYF. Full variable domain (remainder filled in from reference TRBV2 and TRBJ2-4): EPEVTQTPSHQVTQMGQEVILRCVPISNHLYFYWYRQILGQKVEFLVSFYNNEISEKSEIFDDQFSVERPDGSNFTLKIRSTKLEDSAMYFCASSPGLAGGIQYFGAGTRLSVL.

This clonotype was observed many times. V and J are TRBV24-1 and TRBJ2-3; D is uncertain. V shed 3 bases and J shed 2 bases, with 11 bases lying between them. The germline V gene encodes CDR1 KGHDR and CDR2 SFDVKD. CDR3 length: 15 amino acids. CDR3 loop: CATSDPRTDTDTQYF. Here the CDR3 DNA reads TGTGCCACCAGTGATCCGAGGACGGACACAGATACGCAGTATTTT.

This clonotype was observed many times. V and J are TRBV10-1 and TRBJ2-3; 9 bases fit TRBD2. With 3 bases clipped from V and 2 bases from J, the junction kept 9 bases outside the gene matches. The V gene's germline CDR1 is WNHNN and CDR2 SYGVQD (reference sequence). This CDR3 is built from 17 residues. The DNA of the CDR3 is TGCGCCAGCAGTGAAATTAGCGGGAGTTGGCCCACAGATACGCAGTATTTT. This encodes CASSEISGSWPTDTQYF.

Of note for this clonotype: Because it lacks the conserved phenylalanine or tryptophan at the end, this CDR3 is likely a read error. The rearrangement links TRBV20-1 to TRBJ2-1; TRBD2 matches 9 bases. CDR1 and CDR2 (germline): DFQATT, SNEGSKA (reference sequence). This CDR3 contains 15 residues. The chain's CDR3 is CCARDGSGSTDEQFL. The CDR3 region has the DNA TGCTGTGCTAGAGATGGTAGCGGGAGTACTGATGAGCAGTTCTTA.

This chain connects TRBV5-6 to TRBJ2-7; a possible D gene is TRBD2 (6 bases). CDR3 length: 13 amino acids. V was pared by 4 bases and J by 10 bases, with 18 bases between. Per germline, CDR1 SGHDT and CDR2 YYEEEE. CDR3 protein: CASSLGQVRDQYF. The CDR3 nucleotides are TGTGCCAGCAGCCTCGGCCAGGTGCGGGACCAGTACTTC.

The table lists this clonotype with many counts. CDR3 sequence reads: CASSLGRYEQYF. The CDR3, as DNA: TGTGCCAGCAGCTTAGGTCGCTACGAGCAGTACTTC. This chain uses TRBV7-8 with TRBJ2-7; no firm D call. V shed 1 base and J shed 3 bases, with 4 bases lying between them. The germline gives CDR1 SGHVS, CDR2 FQNEAQ. CDR3 length: 12 residues.

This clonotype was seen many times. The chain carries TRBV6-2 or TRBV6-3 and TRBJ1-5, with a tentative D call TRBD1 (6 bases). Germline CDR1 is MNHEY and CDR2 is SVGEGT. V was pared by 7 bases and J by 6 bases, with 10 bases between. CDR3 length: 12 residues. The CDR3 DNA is TGTGCCAGCAAAACAGGGTCTCAGCCCCAGCATTTT. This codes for CASKTGSQPQHF.

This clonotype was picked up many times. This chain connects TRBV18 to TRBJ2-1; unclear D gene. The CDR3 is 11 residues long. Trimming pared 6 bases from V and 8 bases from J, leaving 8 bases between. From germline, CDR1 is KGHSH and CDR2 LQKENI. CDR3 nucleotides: TGTGCCAGCTCCCCTCTGGATGAGCAGTTCTTC. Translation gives CASSPLDEQFF.

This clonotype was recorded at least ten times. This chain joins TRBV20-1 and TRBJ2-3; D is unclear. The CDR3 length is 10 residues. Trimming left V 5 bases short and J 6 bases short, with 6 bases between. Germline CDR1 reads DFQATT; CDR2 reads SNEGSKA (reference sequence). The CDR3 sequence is CSAVRDTQYF. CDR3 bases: TGCAGTGCTGTCCGTGATACGCAGTATTTT.

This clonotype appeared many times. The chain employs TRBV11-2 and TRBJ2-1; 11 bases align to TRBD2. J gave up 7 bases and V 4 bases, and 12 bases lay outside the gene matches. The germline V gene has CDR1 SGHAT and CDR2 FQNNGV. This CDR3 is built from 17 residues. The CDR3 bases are TGTGCCAGCAGCTCAACTCTTAGCGGGAGGGGAAGGAATGAGCAGTTCTTC. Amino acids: CASSSTLSGRGRNEQFF.

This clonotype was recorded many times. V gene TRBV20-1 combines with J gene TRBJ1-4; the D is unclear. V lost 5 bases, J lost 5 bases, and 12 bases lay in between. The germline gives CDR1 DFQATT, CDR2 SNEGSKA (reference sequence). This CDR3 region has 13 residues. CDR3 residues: CSAAKGENEKLFF. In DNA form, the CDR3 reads TGCAGTGCTGCGAAAGGCGAGAATGAAAAACTGTTTTTT.

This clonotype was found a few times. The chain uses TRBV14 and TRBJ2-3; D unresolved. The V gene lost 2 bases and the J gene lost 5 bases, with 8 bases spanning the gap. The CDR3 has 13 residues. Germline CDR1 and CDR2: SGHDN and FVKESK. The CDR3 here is CASSQWRGDTQYF. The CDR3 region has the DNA TGTGCCAGCAGCCAATGGCGAGGAGATACGCAGTATTTT.

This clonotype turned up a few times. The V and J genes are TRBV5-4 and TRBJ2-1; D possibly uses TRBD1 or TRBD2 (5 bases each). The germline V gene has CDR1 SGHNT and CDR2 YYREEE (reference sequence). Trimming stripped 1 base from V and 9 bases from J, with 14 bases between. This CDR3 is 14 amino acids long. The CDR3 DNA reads TGTGCCAGCAGCTTGCTGGGGGAAGGTAGTGAGCAGTTCTTC. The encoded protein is CASSLLGEGSEQFF.

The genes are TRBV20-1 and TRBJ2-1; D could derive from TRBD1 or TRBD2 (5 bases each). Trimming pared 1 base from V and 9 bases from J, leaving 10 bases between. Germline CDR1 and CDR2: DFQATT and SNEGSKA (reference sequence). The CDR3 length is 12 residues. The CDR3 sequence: CSARVSGTEQFF. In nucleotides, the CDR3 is TGCAGTGCTAGAGTGTCGGGGACTGAGCAGTTCTTC.

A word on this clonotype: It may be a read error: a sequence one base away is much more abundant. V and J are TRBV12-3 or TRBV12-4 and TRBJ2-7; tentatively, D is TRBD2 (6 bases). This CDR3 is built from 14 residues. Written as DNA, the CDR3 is TGTGCCAGCAGTTTTGGGGGGTCCACCTACGATCAGTACTTC. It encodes CASSFGGSTYDQYF.

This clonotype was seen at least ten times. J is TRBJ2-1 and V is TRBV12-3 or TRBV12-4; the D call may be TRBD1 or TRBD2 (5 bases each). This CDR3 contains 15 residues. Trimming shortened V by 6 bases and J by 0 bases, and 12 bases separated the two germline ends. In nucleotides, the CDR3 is TGTGCCAGCAGCCACGCCGGGACCTCCTACAATGAGCAGTTCTTC. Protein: CASSHAGTSYNEQFF.

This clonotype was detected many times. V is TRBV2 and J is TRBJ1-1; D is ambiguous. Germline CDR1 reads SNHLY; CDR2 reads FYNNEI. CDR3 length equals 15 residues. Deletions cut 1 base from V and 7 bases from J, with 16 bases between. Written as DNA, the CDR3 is TGTGCCAGCAGTGAAGGAGGAGCAGTTTATAGTGAAGCTTTCTTT. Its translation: CASSEGGAVYSEAFF.

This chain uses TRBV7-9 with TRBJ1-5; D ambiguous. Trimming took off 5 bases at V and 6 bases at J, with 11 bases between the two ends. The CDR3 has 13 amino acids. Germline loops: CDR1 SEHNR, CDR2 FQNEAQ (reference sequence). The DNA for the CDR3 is TGTGCCAGCAGCCTAGGGTTTGGTCAGCCCCAGCATTTT. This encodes CASSLGFGQPQHF. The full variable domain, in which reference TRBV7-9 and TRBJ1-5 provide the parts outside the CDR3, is DTGVSQNPRHKITKRGQNVTFRCDPISEHNRLYWYRQTLGQGPEFLTYFQNEAQLEKSRLLSDRFSAERPKGSFSTLEIQRTEQGDSAMYLCASSLGFGQPQHFGDGTRLSIL.

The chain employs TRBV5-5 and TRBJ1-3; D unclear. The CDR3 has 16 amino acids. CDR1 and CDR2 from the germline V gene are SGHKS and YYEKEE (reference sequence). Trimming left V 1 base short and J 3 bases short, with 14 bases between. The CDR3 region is CASSLLINPLGNTIYF. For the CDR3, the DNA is TGTGCCAGCAGCTTGCTGATCAATCCCCTTGGAAACACCATATATTTT.